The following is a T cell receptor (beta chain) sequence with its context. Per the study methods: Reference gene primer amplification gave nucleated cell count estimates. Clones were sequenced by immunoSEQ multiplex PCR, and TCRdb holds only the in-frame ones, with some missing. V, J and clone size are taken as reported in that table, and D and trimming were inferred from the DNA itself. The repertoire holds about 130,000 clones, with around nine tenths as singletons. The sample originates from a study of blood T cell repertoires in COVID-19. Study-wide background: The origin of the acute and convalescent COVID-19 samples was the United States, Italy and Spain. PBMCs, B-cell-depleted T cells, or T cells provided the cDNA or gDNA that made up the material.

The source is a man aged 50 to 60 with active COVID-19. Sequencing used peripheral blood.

The CDR3: CASSTYLKNIQYF. Here the CDR3 DNA reads TGTGCCAGCAGTACCTACCTAAAAAACATTCAGTACTTC. The J gene is TRBJ2-4, the V gene TRBV25-1; D unclear. The germline gives CDR1 MGHDK, CDR2 SYGVNS. Trimming pared 5 bases from V and 4 bases from J, leaving 9 bases between. The CDR3 sequence is 13 residues long.